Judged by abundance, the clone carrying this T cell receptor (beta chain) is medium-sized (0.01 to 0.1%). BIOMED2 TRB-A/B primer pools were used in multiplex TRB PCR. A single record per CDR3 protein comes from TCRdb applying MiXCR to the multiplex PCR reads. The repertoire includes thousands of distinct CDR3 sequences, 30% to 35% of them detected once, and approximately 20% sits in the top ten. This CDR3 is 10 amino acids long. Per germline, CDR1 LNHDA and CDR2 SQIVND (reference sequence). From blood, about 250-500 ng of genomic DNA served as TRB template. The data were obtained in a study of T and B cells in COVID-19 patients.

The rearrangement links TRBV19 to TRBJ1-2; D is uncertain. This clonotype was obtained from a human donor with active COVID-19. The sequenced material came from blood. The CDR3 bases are TGTGCAGCCGGGGTGGGCGGCTACACCTTC. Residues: CAAGVGGYTF. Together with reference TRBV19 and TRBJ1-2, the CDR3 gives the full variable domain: DGGITQSPKYLFRKEGQNVTLSCEQNLNHDAMYWYRQDPGQGLRLIYYSQIVNDFQKGDIAEGYSVSREKKESFPLTVTSAQKNPTAFYLCAAGVGGYTFGSGTRLTVV.